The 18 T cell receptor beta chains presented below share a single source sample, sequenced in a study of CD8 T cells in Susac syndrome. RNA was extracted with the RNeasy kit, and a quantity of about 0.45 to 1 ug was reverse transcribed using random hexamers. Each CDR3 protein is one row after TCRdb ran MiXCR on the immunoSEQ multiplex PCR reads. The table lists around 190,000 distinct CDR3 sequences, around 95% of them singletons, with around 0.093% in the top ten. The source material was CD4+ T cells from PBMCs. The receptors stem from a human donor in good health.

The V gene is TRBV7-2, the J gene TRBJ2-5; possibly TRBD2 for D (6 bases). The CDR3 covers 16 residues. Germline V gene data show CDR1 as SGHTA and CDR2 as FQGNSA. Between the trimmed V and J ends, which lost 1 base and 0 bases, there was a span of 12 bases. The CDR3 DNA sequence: TGTGCCAGCAGCTTAGTCGGAGGGGACTACCAAGAGACCCAGTACTTC. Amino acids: CASSLVGGDYQETQYF.

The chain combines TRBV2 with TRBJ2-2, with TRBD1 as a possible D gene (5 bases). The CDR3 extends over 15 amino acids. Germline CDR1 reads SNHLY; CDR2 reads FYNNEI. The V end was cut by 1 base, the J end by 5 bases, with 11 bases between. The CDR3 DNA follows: TGTGCCAGCAGTGAAGAGACAGTCGATACCGGGGAGCTGTTTTTT. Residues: CASSEETVDTGELFF.

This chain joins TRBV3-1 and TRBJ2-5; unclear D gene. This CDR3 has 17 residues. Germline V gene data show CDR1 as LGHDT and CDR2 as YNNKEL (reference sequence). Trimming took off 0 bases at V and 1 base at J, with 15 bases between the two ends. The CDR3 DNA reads TGTGCCAGCAGCCAAGAATGCGCCAAGACTCGCCAAGAGACCCAGTACTTC. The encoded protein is CASSQECAKTRQETQYF.

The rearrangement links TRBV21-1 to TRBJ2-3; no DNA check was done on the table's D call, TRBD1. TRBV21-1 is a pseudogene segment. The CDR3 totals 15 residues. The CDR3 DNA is TGTGCCAGCAACACGGGGGGCTCGGGCACAGATACGCAGTATTTT. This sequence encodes CASNTGGSGTDTQYF.

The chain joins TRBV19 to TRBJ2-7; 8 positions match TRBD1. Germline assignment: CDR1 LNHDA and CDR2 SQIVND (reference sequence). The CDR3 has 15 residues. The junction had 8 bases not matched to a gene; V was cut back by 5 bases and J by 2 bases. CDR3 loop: CASSPRTGKAYEQYF. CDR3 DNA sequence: TGTGCCAGTAGTCCCCGGACAGGGAAGGCCTACGAGCAGTACTTC. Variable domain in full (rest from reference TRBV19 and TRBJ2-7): DGGITQSPKYLFRKEGQNVTLSCEQNLNHDAMYWYRQDPGQGLRLIYYSQIVNDFQKGDIAEGYSVSREKKESFPLTVTSAQKNPTAFYLCASSPRTGKAYEQYFGPGTRLTVT.

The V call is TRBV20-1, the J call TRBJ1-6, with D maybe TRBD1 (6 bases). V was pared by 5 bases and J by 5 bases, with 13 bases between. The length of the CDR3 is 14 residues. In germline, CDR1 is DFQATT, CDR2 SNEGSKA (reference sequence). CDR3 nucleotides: TGCAGTGCTTCCCCAGGGGTCAATAATTCACCCCTCCACTTT. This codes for CSASPGVNNSPLHF.

CDR3 sequence reads: CASSYSGQTHNEQFF. The CDR3 DNA sequence: TGTGCCAGCAGTTACTCCGGGCAGACCCACAATGAGCAGTTCTTC. The V gene is TRBV6-6, the J gene TRBJ2-1; no clear D gene. The CDR3 is made up of 15 amino acids. The V end lost 0 bases, the J end lost 5 bases, and 11 bases lay between the germline ends. Germline CDR1 MNHNY, CDR2 SVGAGI (reference sequence).

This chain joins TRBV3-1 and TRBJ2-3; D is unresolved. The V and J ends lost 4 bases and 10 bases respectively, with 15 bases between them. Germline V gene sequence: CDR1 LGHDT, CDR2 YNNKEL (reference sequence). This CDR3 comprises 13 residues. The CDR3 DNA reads TGTGCCAGCAGCCCAGCCCCCTTACCCCCGCAGTATTTT. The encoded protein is CASSPAPLPPQYF.

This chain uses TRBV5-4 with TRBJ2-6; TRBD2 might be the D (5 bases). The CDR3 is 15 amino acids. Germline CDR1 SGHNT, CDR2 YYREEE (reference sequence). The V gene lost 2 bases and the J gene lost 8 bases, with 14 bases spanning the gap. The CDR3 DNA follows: TGTGCCAGCAGCTTTAGGGTGGGCGGGTCCAACGTCCTGACTTTC. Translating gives CASSFRVGGSNVLTF.

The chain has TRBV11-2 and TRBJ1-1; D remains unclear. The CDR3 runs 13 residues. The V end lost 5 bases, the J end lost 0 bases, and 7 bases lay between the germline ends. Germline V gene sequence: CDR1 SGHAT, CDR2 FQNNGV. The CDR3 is CASSSSMNTEAFF. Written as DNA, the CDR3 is TGTGCCAGCAGCAGCTCAATGAACACTGAAGCTTTCTTT. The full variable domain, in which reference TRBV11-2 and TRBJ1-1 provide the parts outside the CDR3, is EAGVAQSPRYKIIEKRQSVAFWCNPISGHATLYWYQQILGQGPKLLIQFQNNGVVDDSQLPKDRFSAERLKGVDSTLKIQPAKLEDSAVYLCASSSSMNTEAFFGQGTRLTVV.

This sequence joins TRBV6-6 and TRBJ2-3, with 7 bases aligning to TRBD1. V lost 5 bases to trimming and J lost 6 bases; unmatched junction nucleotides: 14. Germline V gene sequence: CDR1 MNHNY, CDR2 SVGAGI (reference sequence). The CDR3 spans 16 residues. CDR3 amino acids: CASSNNRGSQGDTQYF. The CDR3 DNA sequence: TGTGCCAGCAGTAACAACAGGGGCTCACAAGGGGATACGCAGTATTTT.

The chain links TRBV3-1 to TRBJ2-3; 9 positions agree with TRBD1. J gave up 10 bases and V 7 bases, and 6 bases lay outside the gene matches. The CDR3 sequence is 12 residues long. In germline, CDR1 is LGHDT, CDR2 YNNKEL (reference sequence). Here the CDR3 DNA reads TGTGCCAGCAATTTGGACAGGGGAGCGCAGTATTTT. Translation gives CASNLDRGAQYF.

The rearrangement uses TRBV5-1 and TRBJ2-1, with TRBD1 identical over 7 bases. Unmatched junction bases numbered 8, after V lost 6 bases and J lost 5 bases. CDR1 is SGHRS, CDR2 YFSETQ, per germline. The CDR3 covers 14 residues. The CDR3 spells CASTPGQPDNEQFF. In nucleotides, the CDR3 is TGCGCCAGCACCCCGGGACAGCCAGACAATGAGCAGTTCTTC.

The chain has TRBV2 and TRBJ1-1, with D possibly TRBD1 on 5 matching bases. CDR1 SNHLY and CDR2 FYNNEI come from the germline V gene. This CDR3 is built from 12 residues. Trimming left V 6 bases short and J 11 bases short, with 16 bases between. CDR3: CASRGDQTEAFF. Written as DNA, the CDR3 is TGTGCCAGCAGGGGGGACCAAACGGAGGCTTTCTTT. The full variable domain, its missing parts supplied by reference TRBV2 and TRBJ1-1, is EPEVTQTPSHQVTQMGQEVILRCVPISNHLYFYWYRQILGQKVEFLVSFYNNEISEKSEIFDDQFSVERPDGSNFTLKIRSTKLEDSAMYFCASRGDQTEAFFGQGTRLTVV.

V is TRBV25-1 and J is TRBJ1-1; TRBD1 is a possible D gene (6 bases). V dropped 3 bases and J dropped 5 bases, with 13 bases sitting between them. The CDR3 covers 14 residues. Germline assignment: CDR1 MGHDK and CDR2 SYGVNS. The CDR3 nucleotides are TGTGCCAGCAGTGACTCAGGGGCATGGACTGAAGCTTTCTTT. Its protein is CASSDSGAWTEAFF.

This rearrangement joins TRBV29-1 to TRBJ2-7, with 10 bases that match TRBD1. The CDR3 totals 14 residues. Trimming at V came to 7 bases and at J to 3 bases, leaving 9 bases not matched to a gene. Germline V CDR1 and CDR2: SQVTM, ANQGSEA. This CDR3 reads CSAEDRGEGYEQYF. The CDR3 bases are TGCAGCGCCGAGGACAGGGGGGAGGGCTACGAGCAGTACTTC.

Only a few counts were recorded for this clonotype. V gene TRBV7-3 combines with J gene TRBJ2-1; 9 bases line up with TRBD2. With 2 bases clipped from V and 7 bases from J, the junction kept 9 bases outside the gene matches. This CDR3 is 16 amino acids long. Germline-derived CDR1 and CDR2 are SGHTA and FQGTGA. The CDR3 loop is CASSLEAGGGMNEQFF. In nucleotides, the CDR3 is TGTGCCAGCAGCTTAGAGGCGGGAGGGGGTATGAATGAGCAGTTCTTC.

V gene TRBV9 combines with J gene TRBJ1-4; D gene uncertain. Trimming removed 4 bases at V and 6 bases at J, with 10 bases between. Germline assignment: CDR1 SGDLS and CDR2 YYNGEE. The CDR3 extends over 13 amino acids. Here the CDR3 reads CASSSTVHEKLFF. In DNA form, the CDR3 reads TGTGCCAGCAGCTCAACAGTTCATGAAAAACTGTTTTTT.